This T cell receptor beta chain comes out of a study of identical twins (TCRdb year 2016). Describing the broader study: TCR alpha and beta repertoires from monozygotic twins, unrelated adults of various ages and cord blood were deep-sequenced to test whether fetal clonotypes persist. To rule out contamination, replicate twin experiments were performed at different times with different library preparation protocols. Broader findings and caveats from the paper: Invariant T cells such as MAIT and iNKT could partly confound zero-insertion analyses, although diverse VJ usage argued against such confounding for most clonotypes. Compared with coincidental sharing between unrelated individuals, an excess of low generation-probability sequences was observed among out-of-frame TCR alpha sequences shared between twins. Abundant cord blood beta clonotypes had fewer insertions, young adult naive repertoires showed a similar but weaker trend, and memory repertoires showed no such trend. A weaker excess of twin sharing was found in beta out-of-frame sequences because the signal-to-noise ratio was lowered by fewer shared sequences. Out-of-frame TCR alpha sharing in monozygotic twins was systematically underestimated by recombination models, whereas sharing between unrelated individuals was in agreement with the recombination models. Conclusions relied on cross-sectional statistical analysis, since the same donors could not be followed over many years.

The germline V gene supplies CDR1 ENHRY and CDR2 SYGVKD. The CDR3 numbers 16 residues from cysteine through phenylalanine. Here the CDR3 DNA is all that survives: 48 bases in frame from base 1. Trimming removed 6 bases from V and 2 bases from J; the gene matches leave 6 bases unexplained. Every donor in the study was a healthy Caucasian. Three pairs of female monozygotic twins, all aged about 18 to 29 years, were included in the twin cohort. Peripheral blood mononuclear cells were used as the source from which RNA for TCR libraries was isolated. This clonotype has a handful of counts. This receptor's antigen is unknown. The record has no base qualities; no much larger clone is one base away. Library creation used 5' RACE. Sequencer: Illumina HiSeq 2000. Template switching introduced a universal primer binding site; the final cDNA contained a unique molecular identifier, enabling accurate counting of TCR cDNA molecules. First-strand cDNA for TCR alpha and beta chains was synthesized from specific primers in the conserved constant-segment region. To control for contamination, every cDNA library was double barcoded, receiving both a SMART-Mk sample barcode and Illumina barcodes. Two successive PCR steps introduced TruSeq adapter sequences along with Illumina sample barcodes. The TCR alpha and beta cDNA libraries were sequenced on the Illumina HiSeq platform using custom primers. As for the authors' bioinformatics: MiGEC was used to process raw reads and extract unique molecular identifiers, and MiXCR was used to find CDR3 positions. Recombination models were inferred per individual with the repgenHMM and IGoR tools using an EM algorithm. Shared clonotypes were analyzed with the tcR package in R, and sharing was normalized by the product of cloneset sizes. To study raw recombination without the effects of thymic and clonal selection, out-of-frame nonproductive sequences were analyzed. TCRdb itself trimmed the public reads at Q25 with fastp, ran MiXCR and retained productive beta chains. One record per CDR3 amino acid sequence lists the most common genes and DNA. None of the V and J calls come from the authors' own analysis; TCRdb made them. This sample lists 700,000 or so distinct CDR3 sequences; about 20% were detected once. The top ten clonotypes cover about 4.3% of the sample.

This sample also appeared in a second study, on T cells expressing NK-cell markers. As the second study states: In sorted CD3+CD56+NKG2C+, CD3+CD56+NKG2C- and CD3+CD56-NKG2C+ T-cell subsets from about 8 donors, TCR beta-chain repertoires were profiled. Seven of the eight sequenced donors were HCMV-seropositive and one was HCMV-seronegative. In several experiments an anti-gammadeltaTCR antibody was added to restrict sorting to alphabetaTCR-expressing T cells. In over five donors, the dominant CD3+CD56+NKG2C+ clonotypes were among the top 10 CD8+ clonotypes and accounted for about 1.0-7.5% of CD8+ T cells. Those dominant clonotypes were again the most abundant among CD3+CD56-NKG2C+ cells in several donors, at roughly 25-60.1%. Whether the expanded NKG2C-expressing T cell clones were specific for HCMV antigens was left unclear. The eight sequenced donors were randomly selected healthy volunteers, three men and five women. To determine HCMV serostatus, a commercial ELISA kit was used to detect HCMV-specific IgG in serum. For a handful of donors, bulk peripheral blood T-cell repertoires were additionally sequenced from unsorted PBMC. Reads were demultiplexed and grouped by UMI with MIGEC, and clonotypes were assembled and quantified with MiTCR. To exclude erroneous sequences, any TCR cDNA sequence not supported by at least two reads was discarded. The tcR package was used for downstream repertoire analysis, and clonotypes were matched between fractions using CDR3 nucleotide sequence together with V segment. VDJmatch was used to annotate antigen specificity against VDJdb, with one amino acid substitution allowed in CDR3.

The sequence joins TRBV10-3 to TRBJ2-3, and 12 junction bases match TRBD2. Source material: PBMCs. This TCR was recovered from a woman between 18 and 29 years old in good health. Read as DNA, the sequence is TGTGCCATCAGCCAAGGACTAGCGGGATACACAGATACGCAGTATTTT. The resulting protein is CAISQGLAGYTDTQYF.